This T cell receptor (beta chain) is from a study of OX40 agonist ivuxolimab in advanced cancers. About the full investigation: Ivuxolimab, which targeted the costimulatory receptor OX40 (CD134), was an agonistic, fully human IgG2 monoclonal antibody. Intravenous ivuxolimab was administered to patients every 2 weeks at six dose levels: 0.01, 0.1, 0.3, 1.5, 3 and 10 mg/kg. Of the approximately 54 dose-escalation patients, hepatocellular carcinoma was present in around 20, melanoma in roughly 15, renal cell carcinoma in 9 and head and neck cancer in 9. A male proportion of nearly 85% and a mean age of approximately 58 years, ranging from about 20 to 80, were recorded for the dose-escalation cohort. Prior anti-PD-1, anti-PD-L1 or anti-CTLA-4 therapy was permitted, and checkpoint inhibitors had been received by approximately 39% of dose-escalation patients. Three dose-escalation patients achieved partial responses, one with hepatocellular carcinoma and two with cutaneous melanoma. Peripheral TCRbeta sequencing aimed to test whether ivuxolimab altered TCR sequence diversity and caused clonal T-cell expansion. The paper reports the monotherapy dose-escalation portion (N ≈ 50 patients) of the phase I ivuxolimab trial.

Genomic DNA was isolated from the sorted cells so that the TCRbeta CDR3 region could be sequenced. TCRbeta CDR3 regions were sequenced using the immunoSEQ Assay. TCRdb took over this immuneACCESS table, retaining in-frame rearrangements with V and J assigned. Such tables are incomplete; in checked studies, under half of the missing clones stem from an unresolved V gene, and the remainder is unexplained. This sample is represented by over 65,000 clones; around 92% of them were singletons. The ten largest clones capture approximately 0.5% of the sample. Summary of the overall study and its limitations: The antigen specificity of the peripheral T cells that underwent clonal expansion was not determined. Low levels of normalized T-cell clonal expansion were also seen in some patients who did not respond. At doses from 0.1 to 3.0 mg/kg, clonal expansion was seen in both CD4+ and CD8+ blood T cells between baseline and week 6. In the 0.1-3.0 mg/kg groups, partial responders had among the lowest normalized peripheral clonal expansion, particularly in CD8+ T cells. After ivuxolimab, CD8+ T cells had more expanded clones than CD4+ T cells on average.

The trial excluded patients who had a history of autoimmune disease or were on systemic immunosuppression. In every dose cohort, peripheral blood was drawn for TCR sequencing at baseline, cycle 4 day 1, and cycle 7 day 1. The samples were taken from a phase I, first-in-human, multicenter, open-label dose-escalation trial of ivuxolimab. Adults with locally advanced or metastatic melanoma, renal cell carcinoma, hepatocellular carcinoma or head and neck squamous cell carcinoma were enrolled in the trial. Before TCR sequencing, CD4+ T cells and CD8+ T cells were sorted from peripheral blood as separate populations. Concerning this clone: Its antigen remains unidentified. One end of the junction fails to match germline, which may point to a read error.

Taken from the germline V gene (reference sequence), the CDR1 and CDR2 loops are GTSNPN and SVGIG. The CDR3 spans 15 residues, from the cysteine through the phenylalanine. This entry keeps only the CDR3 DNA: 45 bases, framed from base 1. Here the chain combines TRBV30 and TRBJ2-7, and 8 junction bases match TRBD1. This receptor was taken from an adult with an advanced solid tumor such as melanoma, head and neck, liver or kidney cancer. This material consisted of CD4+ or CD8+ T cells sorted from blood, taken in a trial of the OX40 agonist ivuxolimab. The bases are TGTGCCTGGAGAAGAATGGGACAGGCCCACTACGCGCAGTACTTC. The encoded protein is CAWRRMGQAHYAQYF.